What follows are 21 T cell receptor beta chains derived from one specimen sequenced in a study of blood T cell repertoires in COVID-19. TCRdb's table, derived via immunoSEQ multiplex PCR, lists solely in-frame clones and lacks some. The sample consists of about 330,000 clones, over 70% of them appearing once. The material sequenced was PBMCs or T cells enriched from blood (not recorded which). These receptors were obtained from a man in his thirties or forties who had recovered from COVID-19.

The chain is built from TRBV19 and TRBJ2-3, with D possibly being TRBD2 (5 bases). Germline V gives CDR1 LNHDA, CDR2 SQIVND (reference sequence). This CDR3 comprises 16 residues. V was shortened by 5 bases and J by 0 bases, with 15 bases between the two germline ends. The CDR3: CASSPPSGFSTDTQYF. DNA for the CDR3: TGTGCCAGTAGTCCCCCGTCGGGGTTCAGCACAGATACGCAGTATTTT.

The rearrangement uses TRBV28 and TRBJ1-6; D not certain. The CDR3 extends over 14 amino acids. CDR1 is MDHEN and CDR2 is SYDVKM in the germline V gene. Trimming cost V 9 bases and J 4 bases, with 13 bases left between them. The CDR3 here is CASGGRTYNSPLHF. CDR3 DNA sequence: TGTGCCAGTGGAGGACGGACTTATAATTCACCCCTCCACTTT.

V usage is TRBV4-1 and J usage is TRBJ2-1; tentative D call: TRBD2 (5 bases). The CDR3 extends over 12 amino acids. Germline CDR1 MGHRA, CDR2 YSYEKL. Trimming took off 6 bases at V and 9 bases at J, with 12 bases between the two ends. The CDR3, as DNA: TGCGCCAGCAGTCAATGGGCGGGTGAGCAGTTCTTC. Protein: CASSQWAGEQFF.

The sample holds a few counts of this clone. This chain's CDR3 is CAWTRTGGLDEQFF. CDR3 nucleotides: TGTGCCTGGACTAGGACAGGGGGCTTGGATGAGCAGTTCTTC. This chain uses TRBV30 with TRBJ2-1; 11 bases are a match to TRBD1. There are 14 residues in the CDR3. CDR1 and CDR2 from the germline V gene are GTSNPN and SVGIG (reference sequence). J was trimmed by 8 bases and V by 4 bases; bases with no gene match: 7.

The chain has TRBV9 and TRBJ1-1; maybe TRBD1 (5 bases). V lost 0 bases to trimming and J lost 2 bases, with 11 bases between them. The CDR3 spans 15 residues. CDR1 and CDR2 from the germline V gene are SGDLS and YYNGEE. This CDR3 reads CASSVGGRENTEAFF. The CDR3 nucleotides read TGTGCCAGCAGCGTAGGAGGCAGGGAAAACACTGAAGCTTTCTTT.

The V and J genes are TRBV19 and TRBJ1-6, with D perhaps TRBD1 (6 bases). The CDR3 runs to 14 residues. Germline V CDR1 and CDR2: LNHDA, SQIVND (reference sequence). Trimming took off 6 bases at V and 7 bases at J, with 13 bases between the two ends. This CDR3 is CASRAGDRNSPLHF. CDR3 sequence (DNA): TGTGCCAGTAGAGCAGGGGATAGGAATTCACCCCTCCACTTT.

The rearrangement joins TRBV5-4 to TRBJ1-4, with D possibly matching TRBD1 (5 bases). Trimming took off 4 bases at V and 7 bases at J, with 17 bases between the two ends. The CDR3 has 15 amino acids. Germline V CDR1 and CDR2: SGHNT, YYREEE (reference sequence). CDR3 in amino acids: CASSLAMGGGEKLFF. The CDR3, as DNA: TGTGCCAGCAGCCTTGCAATGGGCGGGGGTGAAAAACTGTTTTTT.

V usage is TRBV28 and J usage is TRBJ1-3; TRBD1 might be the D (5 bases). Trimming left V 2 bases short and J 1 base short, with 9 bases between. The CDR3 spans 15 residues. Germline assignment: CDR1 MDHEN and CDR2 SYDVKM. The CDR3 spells CASSLAGTSGNTIYF. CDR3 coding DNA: TGTGCCAGCAGTTTAGCAGGGACTTCTGGAAACACCATATATTTT. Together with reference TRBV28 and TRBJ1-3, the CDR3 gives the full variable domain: DVKVTQSSRYLVKRTGEKVFLECVQDMDHENMFWYRQDPGLGLRLIYFSYDVKMKEKGDIPEGYSVSREKKERFSLILESASTNQTSMYLCASSLAGTSGNTIYFGEGSWLTVV.

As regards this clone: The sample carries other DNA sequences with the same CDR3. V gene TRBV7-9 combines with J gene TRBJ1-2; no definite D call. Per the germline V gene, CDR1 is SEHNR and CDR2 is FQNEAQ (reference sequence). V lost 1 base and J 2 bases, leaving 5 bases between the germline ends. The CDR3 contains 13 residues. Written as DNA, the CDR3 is TGTGCCAGCAGCTTAGGAGGGAACTATGGCTACACCTTC. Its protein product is CASSLGGNYGYTF.

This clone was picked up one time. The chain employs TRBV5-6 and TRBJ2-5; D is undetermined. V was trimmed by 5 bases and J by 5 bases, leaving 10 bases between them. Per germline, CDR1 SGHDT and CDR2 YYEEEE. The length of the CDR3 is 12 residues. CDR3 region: CASSPRWETQYF. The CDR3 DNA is TGTGCCAGCAGTCCGCGGTGGGAGACCCAGTACTTC.

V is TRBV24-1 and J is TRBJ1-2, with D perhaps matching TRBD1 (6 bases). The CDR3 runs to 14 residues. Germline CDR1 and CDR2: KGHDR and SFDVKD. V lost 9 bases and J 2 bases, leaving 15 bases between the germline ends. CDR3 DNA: TGTGCCACCGGCCAGGCAGGGGCGAACTATGGCTACACCTTC. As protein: CATGQAGANYGYTF.

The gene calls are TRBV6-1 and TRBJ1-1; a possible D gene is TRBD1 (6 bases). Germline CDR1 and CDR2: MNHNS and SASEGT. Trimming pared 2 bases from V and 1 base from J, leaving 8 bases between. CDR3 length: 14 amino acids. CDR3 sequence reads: CASSEWTANTEAFF. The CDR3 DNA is TGTGCCAGCAGTGAATGGACAGCGAACACTGAAGCTTTCTTT.

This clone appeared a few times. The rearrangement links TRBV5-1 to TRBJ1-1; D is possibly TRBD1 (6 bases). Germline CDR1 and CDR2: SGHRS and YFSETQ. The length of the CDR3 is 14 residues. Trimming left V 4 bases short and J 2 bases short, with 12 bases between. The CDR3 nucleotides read TGCGCCAGCAGCATCCCACAGGGCAACACTGAAGCTTTCTTT. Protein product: CASSIPQGNTEAFF.

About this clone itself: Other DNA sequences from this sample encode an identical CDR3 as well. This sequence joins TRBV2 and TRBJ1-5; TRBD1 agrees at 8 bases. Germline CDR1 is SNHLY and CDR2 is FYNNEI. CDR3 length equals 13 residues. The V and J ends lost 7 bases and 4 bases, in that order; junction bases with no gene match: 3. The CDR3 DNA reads TGTGCCAGCACGGGACAGGAAAATCAGCCCCAGCATTTT. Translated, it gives CASTGQENQPQHF.

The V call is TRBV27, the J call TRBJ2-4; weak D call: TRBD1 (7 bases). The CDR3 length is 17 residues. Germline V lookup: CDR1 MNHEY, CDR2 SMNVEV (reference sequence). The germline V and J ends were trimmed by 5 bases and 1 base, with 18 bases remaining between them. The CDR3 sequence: CASSPTGGGLAKNIQYF. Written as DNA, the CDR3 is TGTGCCAGCAGTCCCACCGGAGGGGGCCTGGCCAAAAACATTCAGTACTTC.

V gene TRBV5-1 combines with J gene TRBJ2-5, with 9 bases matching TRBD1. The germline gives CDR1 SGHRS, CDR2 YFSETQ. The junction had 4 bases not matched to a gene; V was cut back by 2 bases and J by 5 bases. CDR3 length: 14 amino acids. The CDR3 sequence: CASSFGDRAETQYF. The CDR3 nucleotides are TGCGCCAGCAGCTTCGGGGACAGGGCTGAGACCCAGTACTTC.

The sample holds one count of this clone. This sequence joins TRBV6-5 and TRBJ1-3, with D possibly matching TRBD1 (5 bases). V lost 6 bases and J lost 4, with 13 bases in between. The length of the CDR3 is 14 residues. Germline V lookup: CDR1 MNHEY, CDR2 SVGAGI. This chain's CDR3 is CASRAPGSGNTIYF. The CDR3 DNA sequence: TGTGCCAGCAGGGCCCCAGGGTCCGGAAACACCATATATTTT.

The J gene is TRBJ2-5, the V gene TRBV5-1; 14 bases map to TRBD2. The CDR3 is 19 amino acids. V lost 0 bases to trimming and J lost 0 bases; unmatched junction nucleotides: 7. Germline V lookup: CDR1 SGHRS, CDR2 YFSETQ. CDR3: CASSLALGTSGGHQETQYF. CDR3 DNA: TGCGCCAGCAGCTTGGCCTTAGGGACTAGCGGGGGCCACCAAGAGACCCAGTACTTC. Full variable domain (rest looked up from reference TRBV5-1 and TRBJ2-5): KAGVTQTPRYLIKTRGQQVTLSCSPISGHRSVSWYQQTPGQGLQFLFEYFSETQRNKGNFPGRFSGRQFSNSRSEMNVSTLELGDSALYLCASSLALGTSGGHQETQYFGPGTRLLVL.

The chain's CDR3 is CASSQRDTGNTIYF. For the CDR3, the DNA is TGCGCCAGCAGCCAACGGGATACGGGAAACACCATATATTTT. The chain is built from TRBV4-1 and TRBJ1-3; D call uncertain. Germline V gene data show CDR1 as MGHRA and CDR2 as YSYEKL. CDR3 length: 14 amino acids. Trimming took off 2 bases at V and 4 bases at J, with 9 bases between the two ends.

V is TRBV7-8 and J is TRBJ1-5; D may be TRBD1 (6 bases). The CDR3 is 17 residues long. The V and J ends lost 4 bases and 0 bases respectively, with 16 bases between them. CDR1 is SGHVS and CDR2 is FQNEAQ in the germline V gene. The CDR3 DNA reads TGTGCCAGCAGCTGGACAGCCGGGCGATATAGCAATCAGCCCCAGCATTTT. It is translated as CASSWTAGRYSNQPQHF.

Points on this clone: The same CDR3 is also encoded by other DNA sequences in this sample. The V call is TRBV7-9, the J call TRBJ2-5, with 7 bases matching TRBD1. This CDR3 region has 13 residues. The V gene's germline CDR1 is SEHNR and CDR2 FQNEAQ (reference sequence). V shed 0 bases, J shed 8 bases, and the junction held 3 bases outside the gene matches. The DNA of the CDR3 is TGTGCCAGCAGCTTAGCAGGGGGCGAAACCCAGTACTTC. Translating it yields CASSLAGGETQYF.